This TCR beta chain was found in a study of prognosis after radiotherapy for stage I lung cancer. This clonotype was detected many times. Germline V gene sequence: CDR1 PRHDT, CDR2 FYEKMQ (reference sequence). This CDR3 spans 16 amino acids. After removal of 6 bases from V and 7 bases from J, the junction contained 16 bases not matched to a gene. TCR beta CDR3 was amplified from genomic DNA by two-round multiplex PCR. Gene-specific primers for each TRBV and TRBJ gene drove first-round PCR. TCRdb reprocessed the multiplex PCR reads via MiXCR and lists one record per CDR3 protein. In the table there are about 28,000 distinct CDR3 sequences, 30% to 40% of which are singletons.

The rearrangement links TRBV13 to TRBJ2-7; 9 nucleotides agree with TRBD2. The specimen was PBMCs, collected before or after stereotactic body radiation therapy (not recorded which). This receptor was identified in a donor aged 50 or older with non-small cell lung cancer. DNA for the CDR3: TGTGCCAGCAGGTCACCCCCGGGACTAGCCCATGGGGAGCAGTACTTC. This codes for CASRSPPGLAHGEQYF. Full variable domain (remainder filled in from reference TRBV13 and TRBJ2-7): AAGVIQSPRHLIKEKRETATLKCYPIPRHDTVYWYQQGPGQDPQFLISFYEKMQSDKGSIPDRFSAQQFSDYHSELNMSSLELGDSALYFCASRSPPGLAHGEQYFGPGTRLTVT.